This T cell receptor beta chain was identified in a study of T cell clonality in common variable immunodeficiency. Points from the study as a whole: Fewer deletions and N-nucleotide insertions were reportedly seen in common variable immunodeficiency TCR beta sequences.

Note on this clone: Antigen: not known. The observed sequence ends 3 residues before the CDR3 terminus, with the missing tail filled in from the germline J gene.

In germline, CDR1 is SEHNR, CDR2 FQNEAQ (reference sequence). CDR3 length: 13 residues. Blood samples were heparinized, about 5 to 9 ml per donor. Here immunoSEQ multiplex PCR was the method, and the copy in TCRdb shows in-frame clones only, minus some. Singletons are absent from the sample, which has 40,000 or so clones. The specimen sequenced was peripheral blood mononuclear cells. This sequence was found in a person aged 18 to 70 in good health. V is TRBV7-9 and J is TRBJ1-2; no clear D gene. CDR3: CASSLLLATDYTF. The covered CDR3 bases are TGTGCCAGCAGCTTGTTACTAGCGACTGAC. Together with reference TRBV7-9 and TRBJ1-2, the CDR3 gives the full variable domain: DTGVSQNPRHKITKRGQNVTFRCDPISEHNRLYWYRQTLGQGPEFLTYFQNEAQLEKSRLLSDRFSAERPKGSFSTLEIQRTEQGDSAMYLCASSLLLATDYTFGSGTRLTVV.